Included here is one T cell receptor beta chain sequence, with context. Its antigen is undetermined. The germline V gene encodes CDR1 SGHVS and CDR2 FQNEAQ. The CDR3 has 17 residues. V trimming: 1 base; J trimming: 6 bases; junction bases outside the gene matches: 11. The sample originates from a study of blood T cells in healthy people across ages. The second PCR ran about 6 to 11 cycles with a sample-barcoded 5' primer and J-beta primers. Through a template-switch adaptor with 12 random nucleotides, each cDNA molecule received a tag. TCRdb re-derived calls from the 5' RACE reads in MiXCR, one entry per CDR3 protein. The sample carries roughly 500,000 distinct CDR3 sequences, 25% to 30% recorded once. Study observations and caveats: As naive T cell percentage varied, TCR beta diversity correlated strongly with it. The long-lived group displayed more naive CD4+ cells, plus higher diversity, than the aged donors did. Conclusively comparing naive with antigen-experienced cells was impossible with unsorted PBMCs.

The sequence was collected from a woman in her sixties or seventies in good health. The sequencing sample was made of blood. This rearrangement joins TRBV7-8 to TRBJ2-3; 9 positions match TRBD1. DNA for the CDR3: TGTGCCAGCAGCTTAGGACTCATAGACAGGGGGGGTGATACGCAGTATTTT. Translated: CASSLGLIDRGGDTQYF.